This T cell receptor beta chain was captured by sequencing in a study of blood T cell repertoires in COVID-19 (dated by TCRdb to about 2020). As for the study more broadly: Samples from collaborators originated in the United States, Italy and Spain and spanned both the acute and convalescent phases of COVID-19. Deeply sampled blood TCRbeta repertoires from subjects exposed to, actively infected with, or recovered from COVID-19 were included in the dataset. The material from the prospective study consisted of cDNA or gDNA derived from T cells, B-cell-depleted T cells, or PBMCs. A de-identified subject ID, COVID-19 status, age in years and sex were almost always included in the sample metadata. HLA class I and class II types, where available, came from metadata supplied by the sample provider rather than from assay-based typing. The samples were drawn from two sources: the first 160 participants of the ongoing ImmuneRACE study, and fewer than 1,500 subjects contributed by 6 global collaborators. A freely available public database, intended as a resource for researchers studying the immune response to SARS-CoV-2, is where the repertoires were released. General conclusions and limits of the study: The amount of clinical and demographic metadata varied by source and participant and was provided uncurated.

In the case of this clone: The target of this receptor is not known. Per-nucleotide qualities are absent, and no much larger clonotype sits a single base away.

Trimming accounts for 4 bases at V and 3 bases at J, while the number of junction bases matched to no gene is 13. The CDR3 goes from the cysteine to the phenylalanine over 18 residues. The entry retains the CDR3 DNA only, 54 bases that are in frame from base 1. CDR1 SEHNR and CDR2 FQNEAQ were looked up in the germline V gene (reference sequence). Whole blood was collected in K2EDTA tubes by collaborating institutions according to the institutions' own protocols. For TCRbeta analysis, collaborators shipped samples as frozen whole blood, isolated PBMCs, or DNA extracted from either of those sample types. The immunoSEQ Assay, a bias-controlled multiplex PCR, was used to amplify TCRbeta CDR3 regions from genomic DNA. The paper's data handling went like this. The number of nucleated cells in each sample was estimated by amplification of reference gene primers within the assay. Sequence reads were collapsed and filtered to measure the absolute abundance of every unique TCRbeta CDR3 rearrangement. For each sample, productive Simpson clonality was calculated by taking the square root of Simpson's diversity index across productive rearrangements. The table was pulled from immuneACCESS by TCRdb, which kept in-frame rearrangements only. Such tables lose some clones; where checked, under half of the loss comes from unresolved V genes, and the rest has no known cause. V and J calls and clone size are given by that table; D and trimming were obtained from the DNA. The sample records about 100,000 clones, around nine tenths of which are singletons. In total, the top ten clones hold around 5.4% of the sample.

This receptor chain uses TRBV7-9 and TRBJ2-7, and TRBD2 aligns with 12 junction nucleotides. Specimen: peripheral blood. The TCR was taken from a human donor in a cohort sampled during active COVID-19. Read as DNA, the sequence is TGTGCCAGCAGCTCCTCAGTGAAACTAGCGGGAGGCCTCTACGAGCAGTACTTC. Translated, this gives CASSSSVKLAGGLYEQYF.